This TCR beta chain originates from a study of T cell repertoires in cytomegalovirus infection. Study details: The authors relied on CMV epitopes, both recently identified HLA-C-restricted and well-studied HLA-B-restricted. The study, taken as a whole, reports: The ex vivo response was dominated by HLA-C-restricted CMV-specific TCR beta clonotypes.

Per germline, CDR1 SNHLY and CDR2 FYNNEI. V lost 0 bases, J lost 4 bases, and 4 bases lay in between. CDR3 size: 13 residues. In TCRdb, the reads were re-called with MiXCR into one record per CDR3 protein. The repertoire holds 340,000 or so distinct CDR3 sequences, with about 25% as singletons. Notes on this clonotype: The target antigen is unknown.

V gene TRBV2 combines with J gene TRBJ1-3; D is unresolved. This specimen consisted of cultured PBMCs, obtained from culture after CMV antigen stimulation. This receptor was taken from a human donor in good health (CMV status not recorded). Some clones in this sample may be carry-over from other donors' samples. The CDR3 region is CASSEAGGNTIYF. CDR3 bases: TGTGCCAGCAGTGAAGCGGGGGGAAACACCATATATTTT.